Below are 28 T cell receptor beta chains sequenced from a single sample in a study of shared clonotypes between healthy human individuals. Produced via immunoSEQ multiplex PCR; TCRdb's table is partial and in-frame only. Here the sample spans 2 million to 3 million clones, 93% being singletons. Sequencing was done on a sample of naive CD4+ T cells from PBMCs. The subset: CD45RA+ positively selected. The receptors originated from a man between 18 and 35 years old in good health. Some clones in this sample may be carry-over from other donors' samples.

A word on this clone: Other DNA sequences from this sample encode an identical CDR3 as well. The chain employs TRBV18 and TRBJ1-1, with a possible D match to TRBD1 (6 bases). In germline, CDR1 is KGHSH, CDR2 LQKENI. The CDR3 is 14 residues long. Trimming stripped 3 bases from V and 4 bases from J, with 12 bases between. CDR3 nucleotide sequence: TGTGCCAGCTCACCGGGGGGCCAGGGCACTGAAGCTTTCTTT. Translating gives CASSPGGQGTEAFF. The full variable domain, completed using reference TRBV18 and TRBJ1-1, is NAGVMQNPRHLVRRRGQEARLRCSPMKGHSHVYWYRQLPEEGLKFMVYLQKENIIDESGMPKERFSAEFPKEGPSILRIQQVVRGDSAAYFCASSPGGQGTEAFFGQGTRLTVV.

The CDR3 coding sequence is TGTGCCAGCAGCTCTTCGGGGTTCGGGGAGCTGTTTTTT. Translated: CASSSSGFGELFF. The chain couples TRBV7-7 to TRBJ2-2, with D possibly being TRBD2 (5 bases). The CDR3 length is 13 residues. The V and J ends lost 4 bases and 7 bases respectively, with 10 bases between them. CDR1 is SSHAT, CDR2 FNYEAQ, per germline (reference sequence).

V and J are TRBV5-4 and TRBJ1-2, with 8 bases lining up with TRBD1. This CDR3 has 15 residues. Trimming cost V 2 bases and J 6 bases; bases outside gene matches: 9. Germline lookup yields CDR1 SGHNT and CDR2 YYREEE (reference sequence). The CDR3 region is CASSFRGREFHGYTF. CDR3 sequence (DNA): TGTGCCAGCAGCTTCAGGGGGCGCGAGTTCCATGGCTACACCTTC. The complete variable domain, with remaining parts taken from reference TRBV5-4 and TRBJ1-2, reads ETGVTQSPTHLIKTRGQQVTLRCSSQSGHNTVSWYQQALGQGPQFIFQYYREEENGRGNFPPRFSGLQFPNYSSELNVNALELDDSALYLCASSFRGREFHGYTFGSGTRLTVV.

Turning to this clone: Its ends do not fully match the called genes, so a read error is possible. The CDR3 sequence is CASGEGQGHQETQYF. The CDR3 nucleotides are TGTGCCAGCGGTGAAGGACAGGGGCACCAAGAGACCCAGTACTTC. V gene TRBV25-1 combines with J gene TRBJ2-5, with 9 bases aligning to TRBD1. From germline, CDR1 is MGHDK and CDR2 SYGVNS. The CDR3 consists of 15 residues.

J is TRBJ2-6 and V is TRBV7-8; possibly TRBD1 for D (6 bases). Germline V gene lookup returns CDR1 SGHVS and CDR2 FQNEAQ. The CDR3 runs to 17 residues. V lost 5 bases to trimming and J lost 0 bases, with 14 bases between them. The CDR3 coding sequence is TGTGCCAGCAGCGCCCTCACAGGGATCTCTGGGGCCAACGTCCTGACTTTC. Translating it yields CASSALTGISGANVLTF. Drawing the rest from reference TRBV7-8 and TRBJ2-6, the complete variable domain is GAGVSQSPRYKVAKRGQDVALRCDPISGHVSLFWYQQALGQGPEFLTYFQNEAQLDKSGLPSDRFFAERPEGSVSTLKIQRTQQEDSAVYLCASSALTGISGANVLTFGAGSRLTVL.

With regard to this clone: Other DNA sequences in the same sample also yield this CDR3. The V call is TRBV10-3, the J call TRBJ1-2; D uncertain. Trimming removed 3 bases at V and 8 bases at J, with 7 bases between. Germline assignment: CDR1 ENHRY and CDR2 SYGVKD. The CDR3 length is 11 residues. The CDR3 region is CAISDSLGYTF. CDR3 nucleotides: TGTGCCATCAGTGATTCCCTGGGCTACACCTTC.

This clone has a handful of counts. The chain combines TRBV5-1 with TRBJ2-5; D is perhaps TRBD2 (5 bases). This CDR3 region has 14 residues. CDR1 is SGHRS and CDR2 is YFSETQ in the germline V gene. Trimming removed 4 bases from V and 3 bases from J, with 13 bases in between. As DNA, the CDR3 is TGCGCCAGCAGCCCGAGCGGCCCAAAAGAGACCCAGTACTTC. Amino acid sequence: CASSPSGPKETQYF. The variable domain in full, completed from reference TRBV5-1 and TRBJ2-5, reads KAGVTQTPRYLIKTRGQQVTLSCSPISGHRSVSWYQQTPGQGLQFLFEYFSETQRNKGNFPGRFSGRQFSNSRSEMNVSTLELGDSALYLCASSPSGPKETQYFGPGTRLLVL.

CDR3 sequence: CASSPLIASGYEQYF. The CDR3 nucleotides are TGTGCCAGCTCACCACTTATAGCTAGCGGGTACGAGCAGTACTTC. The chain recombines TRBV18 with TRBJ2-7, with 8 positions matching TRBD2. The V gene's germline CDR1 is KGHSH and CDR2 LQKENI. The length of the CDR3 is 15 residues. Trimming removed 1 base from V and 4 bases from J; junction bases left unmatched: 6.

This clone was recorded once. Here the CDR3 DNA reads TGCGCCAGCAGCCAAGGAACGAGTGCGGGCCAAGAGACCCAGTACTTC. It translates to CASSQGTSAGQETQYF. The chain is built from TRBV4-1 and TRBJ2-5, with a tentative D call TRBD2 (5 bases). V gave up 1 base and J gave up 1 base, with 13 bases separating them. Looked up from germline, CDR1 is MGHRA and CDR2 is YSYEKL. The CDR3 is 16 residues long.

This clone was recorded only once. This chain uses TRBV4-2 with TRBJ2-3; 14 bases align to TRBD2. CDR1 and CDR2 (germline): LGHNA, YNFKEQ. With V trimmed by 4 bases and J by 4 bases, 4 bases remained unmatched. The CDR3 runs 16 residues. The CDR3: CASSLGLAGGPDTQYF. The DNA of the CDR3 is TGTGCCAGCAGCCTCGGACTAGCGGGAGGCCCAGATACGCAGTATTTT.

The rearrangement uses TRBV7-9 and TRBJ1-2, with 10 bases lining up with TRBD1. Germline assignment: CDR1 SEHNR and CDR2 FQNEAQ (reference sequence). The CDR3 is 15 residues long. J lost 7 bases, V lost 5 bases, and 10 bases had no gene match. The CDR3 loop reads CASSLDRGTEGGYTF. As DNA, the CDR3 is TGTGCCAGCAGCCTGGACAGGGGGACCGAGGGTGGCTACACCTTC.

The gene calls are TRBV5-1 and TRBJ2-1; D might be TRBD1 or TRBD2, each matching 5 bases. The germline CDR1 and CDR2 sequences are SGHRS and YFSETQ. V was shortened by 5 bases and J by 2 bases, with 11 bases between the two germline ends. The CDR3 contains 14 residues. The DNA for the CDR3 is TGCGCCAGCAGGGAGGCAGGGCCCTACAATGAGCAGTTCTTC. This sequence encodes CASREAGPYNEQFF.

The chain joins TRBV21-1 to TRBJ1-2; whether TRBD1, the table's D call, matches the DNA was not checked. TRBV21-1 is a pseudogene segment. The CDR3 totals 17 residues. The CDR3 loop reads CASSKSQGSRGYYGYTF. As DNA, the CDR3 is TGTGCCAGCAGCAAAAGTCAGGGGTCGCGAGGCTACTATGGCTACACCTTC.

The V and J genes are TRBV28 and TRBJ2-6; D is ambiguous. Germline V CDR1 and CDR2: MDHEN, SYDVKM. The V gene lost 2 bases and the J gene lost 0 bases, with 5 bases spanning the gap. The CDR3 totals 15 residues. The CDR3 region has the DNA TGTGCCAGCAGTTTAAGGCGCTCTGGGGCCAACGTCCTGACTTTC. Translating gives CASSLRRSGANVLTF.

About this clone: The final CDR3 position lacks the conserved phenylalanine or tryptophan, pointing to a likely read error. Because the CDR3's place on the DNA is in doubt, the DNA is left out and the CDR3 is given as listed by TCRdb. The chain carries TRBV6-5 and TRBJ2-7. Germline V gives CDR1 MNHEY, CDR2 SVGAGI. The CDR3 is 8 residues long, counting both termini. CDR3 in amino acids: CAFGFLHS.

Turning to this clone: The junction departs from the called germline gene at one end, perhaps through a read error. V and J are TRBV5-6 and TRBJ1-3; D is perhaps TRBD1 (6 bases). CDR3 length: 15 amino acids. Germline values: CDR1 SGHDT, CDR2 YYEEEE. The CDR3 nucleotides are TGTGCCAGCAACTTGCGGGGGGCGTATGGAAACACCATATATTTT. Encoded protein: CASNLRGAYGNTIYF.

A single count supports this clone. The chain carries TRBV29-1 and TRBJ2-3; 11 bases are shared with TRBD2. V dropped 0 bases and J dropped 6; count of bases not matched to a gene: 2. CDR1 is SQVTM and CDR2 is ANQGSEA in the germline V gene. The CDR3 is made up of 14 amino acids. The CDR3 loop is CSVEEWTSGDTQYF. The CDR3 region has the DNA TGCAGCGTTGAAGAATGGACTAGCGGGGATACGCAGTATTTT.

V is TRBV9 and J is TRBJ1-3, with D hard to call. Germline-derived CDR1 and CDR2 are SGDLS and YYNGEE. This CDR3 has 13 amino acids. The V end lost 1 base, the J end lost 4 bases, and 6 bases lay between the germline ends. CDR3 nucleotides: TGTGCCAGCAGCGTAAATGCGGGAAACACCATATATTTT. Its translation is CASSVNAGNTIYF.

The chain links TRBV19 to TRBJ1-2; 7 nucleotides line up with TRBD1. Per germline, CDR1 LNHDA and CDR2 SQIVND (reference sequence). The CDR3 sequence is 15 residues long. Losses at the gene ends were 6 bases for V and 5 bases for J; bases not matched to a gene: 12. The DNA for the CDR3 is TGTGCCAGTAGCAACACAGCGACAGGGACATATGGCTACACCTTC. This gives the protein CASSNTATGTYGYTF. Full variable domain (remainder filled in from reference TRBV19 and TRBJ1-2): DGGITQSPKYLFRKEGQNVTLSCEQNLNHDAMYWYRQDPGQGLRLIYYSQIVNDFQKGDIAEGYSVSREKKESFPLTVTSAQKNPTAFYLCASSNTATGTYGYTFGSGTRLTVV.

The CDR3 is CASSFILMMAGREYNSPLHF. DNA for the CDR3: TGTGCCAGCAGCTTTATATTGATGATGGCAGGACGGGAATATAATTCACCCCTCCACTTT. The chain has TRBV5-4 and TRBJ1-6; D call uncertain. The CDR3 loop spans 20 amino acids. V was pared by 2 bases and J by 4 bases, with 25 bases between. Germline assignment: CDR1 SGHNT and CDR2 YYREEE (reference sequence).

The table lists this clone with a count of one. V gene TRBV29-1 combines with J gene TRBJ2-7, with D perhaps matching TRBD1 (5 bases). CDR1 SQVTM and CDR2 ANQGSEA come from the germline V gene. The CDR3 is made up of 13 amino acids. Trimming stripped 7 bases from V and 6 bases from J, with 19 bases between. CDR3: CSGSPGPSSEQYF. In DNA, the CDR3 is TGCAGCGGGTCCCCAGGGCCATCGTCCGAGCAGTACTTC.

The V gene is TRBV19, the J gene TRBJ2-1, with 8 bases matching TRBD2. The CDR3 is 15 residues long. CDR1 LNHDA and CDR2 SQIVND come from the germline V gene (reference sequence). J lost 5 bases, V lost 5 bases, and 8 bases had no gene match. The chain's CDR3 is CASSWRLAIDNEQFF. The CDR3 DNA reads as TGTGCCAGTAGTTGGCGACTAGCGATCGACAATGAGCAGTTCTTC.

This sequence joins TRBV19 and TRBJ2-1, with 8 bases that match TRBD1. The J segment lost 4 bases and the V segment lost 4 bases, leaving 6 bases of the junction unmatched. Germline assignment: CDR1 LNHDA and CDR2 SQIVND (reference sequence). The CDR3 runs to 15 residues. DNA for the CDR3: TGTGCCAGTAGTAATTTCCAGGGGGCGTACAATGAGCAGTTCTTC. It encodes CASSNFQGAYNEQFF.

The chain joins TRBV5-1 to TRBJ1-1, with D unresolved. Germline V CDR1 and CDR2: SGHRS, YFSETQ. CDR3 length equals 12 residues. Trimming stripped 6 bases from V and 3 bases from J, with 9 bases between. The CDR3 coding sequence is TGCGCCAGCAAGAGGACCTACACTGAAGCTTTCTTT. Encoded protein: CASKRTYTEAFF.

The chain joins TRBV4-3 to TRBJ1-2; the D is unclear. The V end was cut by 4 bases, the J end by 8 bases, with 14 bases between. The CDR3 has 13 amino acids. Germline CDR1 and CDR2: LGHNA and YSLEER. CDR3 coding DNA: TGCGCCAGCAGCCGACCCCCCCAAGGGGGCTACACCTTC. It yields the protein CASSRPPQGGYTF.

A word on this clone: Other nucleotide sequences in the sample specify the same CDR3. The chain couples TRBV27 to TRBJ2-5; the match to TRBD2 covers 9 bases. This CDR3 comprises 14 residues. V lost 5 bases to trimming and J lost 4 bases; unmatched junction nucleotides: 5. Germline V CDR1 and CDR2: MNHEY, SMNVEV (reference sequence). The CDR3: CASSLAGGRETQYF. CDR3 DNA: TGTGCCAGCAGTCTGGCGGGAGGGCGAGAGACCCAGTACTTC.

The J gene is TRBJ1-5, the V gene TRBV27; possibly TRBD1 for D (6 bases). Germline assignment: CDR1 MNHEY and CDR2 SMNVEV (reference sequence). V was cut by 6 bases and J by 6 bases, with 15 bases left in between. The CDR3 has 14 amino acids. In DNA form, the CDR3 reads TGTGCCAGCAGCCAAGGGGGGTGGGGTCAGCCCCAGCATTTT. The encoded protein is CASSQGGWGQPQHF.

This clone was picked up one time. This chain connects TRBV2 to TRBJ1-6; TRBD1 agrees at 8 bases. CDR3 length: 15 residues. The germline gives CDR1 SNHLY, CDR2 FYNNEI. The V and J ends lost 4 bases and 2 bases, in that order; junction bases with no gene match: 1. The CDR3 DNA reads as TGTGCCAGCAGTGCACAGGGGGCCTATAATTCACCCCTCCACTTT. Translating gives CASSAQGAYNSPLHF.